In its sample, the clone carrying this T cell receptor (beta chain) was seen many times. This CDR3 has 13 residues. The germline V gene encodes CDR1 MNHEY and CDR2 SMNVEV (reference sequence). V dropped 3 bases and J dropped 8 bases, with 10 bases sitting between them. This specimen comes from a study of T cells in Graves' hyperthyroidism and ophthalmopathy. It was RNA transcripts that yielded the amplified TCR beta CDR3 regions. The study used the HTBI primer set for a first-round RT-PCR of the TCR CDR3. TCRdb itself ran the multiplex PCR reads through MiXCR, one entry per CDR3 protein. The table lists approximately 640,000 distinct CDR3 sequences, 15% to 20% of them singletons, with roughly 16% in the top ten.

The TCR was taken from a man between 50 and 59 years old with Graves' hyperthyroidism. V is TRBV27 and J is TRBJ1-4; perhaps TRBD1 as D (5 bases). Sequenced material: blood. The CDR3 is CASSFQGDEKLFF. In DNA, the CDR3 is TGTGCCAGCAGTTTTCAGGGAGACGAAAAACTGTTTTTT.